This entry describes one T cell receptor (beta chain). Per the original methods: The authors estimated nucleated cell counts from reference gene primer amplification. Clones were read by immunoSEQ multiplex PCR, and TCRdb kept only the in-frame ones, dropping some. The DNA gave D and trimming, while V, J and clone size come from that table. The repertoire has about 54,000 clones, about nine tenths of them found once; the top ten carry approximately 8%. This entry belongs to a study of blood T cell repertoires in COVID-19. On the study more broadly: Acute-phase and convalescent COVID-19 samples originated in the United States, Italy and Spain.

CDR3 length: 16 amino acids. The germline V gene has CDR1 SGHTA and CDR2 FQGNSA. V gave up 0 bases and J gave up 3 bases, with 13 bases separating them. J is TRBJ2-3 and V is TRBV7-2; the D gene is possibly TRBD2 (6 bases). The sample consisted of peripheral blood. This TCR derives from a man aged 55 to 70 with active COVID-19. CDR3 sequence reads: CASSLAISRGTDTQYF. The CDR3 bases are TGTGCCAGCAGCTTAGCGATTAGCCGGGGGACAGATACGCAGTATTTT.